The 31 T cell receptor beta chains below were found in one sample sequenced in a study of CD8+CD57+ T cells in acquired aplastic anemia. Both TCR beta VDJ combination and CDR3 sequence profiling were carried out. Genomic DNA was the template for this profiling. TCRdb re-derived calls from the reads in MiXCR, one entry per CDR3 protein. Of some 180,000 distinct CDR3 sequences in the sample, roughly 50% are singletons; the top ten hold approximately 13%. The patients chosen for sequencing had shown expansion of CD8+CD57+ cells (detected by flow cytometry). The material sequenced was sorted CD4+, CD8+, or CD8+CD57+ T cells (not recorded which) from PBMCs. The receptors were gathered from a human donor with aplastic anemia.

The chain's CDR3 is CASTTGLGDSPLHF. CDR3 bases: TGTGCCAGCACGACAGGTCTGGGTGATTCACCCCTCCACTTT. This sequence joins TRBV12-3 or TRBV12-4 and TRBJ1-6; TRBD1 might be the D (6 bases). V gave up 7 bases and J gave up 8 bases, with 15 bases separating them. CDR3 length: 14 residues.

This clonotype was counted between two and nine times. This chain connects TRBV28 to TRBJ2-7; TRBD2 might be the D (5 bases). The CDR3 length is 14 residues. V was clipped by 3 bases and J by 5 bases, with 14 bases between them. From germline, CDR1 is MDHEN and CDR2 SYDVKM. The CDR3 loop is CASSFRGIGNEQYF. The CDR3 DNA is TGTGCCAGCAGTTTTCGGGGAATTGGGAACGAGCAGTACTTC. Looking up the rest from reference TRBV28 and TRBJ2-7 gives the full variable domain: DVKVTQSSRYLVKRTGEKVFLECVQDMDHENMFWYRQDPGLGLRLIYFSYDVKMKEKGDIPEGYSVSREKKERFSLILESASTNQTSMYLCASSFRGIGNEQYFGPGTRLTVT.

This clonotype has more than one count but fewer than ten. This chain joins TRBV28 and TRBJ1-2; 10 nucleotides agree with TRBD1. Germline lookup yields CDR1 MDHEN and CDR2 SYDVKM. CDR3 length: 18 amino acids. V lost 4 bases, J lost 0 bases, and 11 bases stayed unmatched. CDR3 protein: CASSSTSGQGSTNYGYTF. In DNA, the CDR3 is TGTGCCAGCAGTTCCACCTCGGGACAGGGGTCGACTAACTATGGCTACACCTTC.

For the CDR3, the DNA is TGTGCCAGCAGCTTAGAACTAGCGGAGACCCAGTACTTC. As protein: CASSLELAETQYF. The V gene is TRBV7-9, the J gene TRBJ2-5, with 7 bases lining up with TRBD2. The CDR3 runs to 13 residues. Germline CDR1 and CDR2: SEHNR and FQNEAQ (reference sequence). V was clipped by 1 base and J by 5 bases; unmatched bases: 1. The full variable domain, completed using reference TRBV7-9 and TRBJ2-5, is DTGVSQNPRHKITKRGQNVTFRCDPISEHNRLYWYRQTLGQGPEFLTYFQNEAQLEKSRLLSDRFSAERPKGSFSTLEIQRTEQGDSAMYLCASSLELAETQYFGPGTRLLVL.

This clonotype was seen only once. This chain uses TRBV15 with TRBJ2-3, with a weak D call TRBD2 (6 bases). Germline loops: CDR1 LNHNV, CDR2 YYDKDF (reference sequence). Between the trimmed V and J ends, which lost 3 bases and 4 bases, there was a span of 14 bases. The CDR3 sequence is 15 residues long. The CDR3 region is CATSRSGREADTQYF. CDR3 nucleotide sequence: TGTGCCACCAGCAGGTCTGGCAGGGAGGCAGATACGCAGTATTTT.

The sample holds many counts of this clonotype. The chain combines TRBV25-1 with TRBJ1-6; 10 bases are a match to TRBD1. Germline CDR1 is MGHDK and CDR2 is SYGVNS. The CDR3 contains 16 residues. Trimming at V came to 7 bases and at J to 4 bases, leaving 7 bases not matched to a gene. The CDR3 sequence is CASKETGGSYNSPLHF. The CDR3 coding sequence is TGTGCCAGCAAGGAGACAGGGGGCTCATATAATTCACCCCTCCACTTT.

This clonotype was seen ten or more times. The chain recombines TRBV11-2 with TRBJ1-1; a weak D match, TRBD1 (6 bases). Germline V gene lookup returns CDR1 SGHAT and CDR2 FQNNGV. Trimming left V 5 bases short and J 1 base short, with 26 bases between. The CDR3 consists of 19 residues. CDR3 DNA sequence: TGTGCCAGCAGCAACCCTCGACAGGACCGAGAACGGACGAACACTGAAGCTTTCTTT. As protein: CASSNPRQDRERTNTEAFF.

In its sample, this clonotype was seen many times. This chain links TRBV2 with TRBJ1-1; D remains unclear. The V gene's germline CDR1 is SNHLY and CDR2 FYNNEI. The CDR3 length is 13 residues. The ends were cut back, 6 bases at V and 0 bases at J, with 8 bases in the middle. Here the CDR3 DNA reads TGTGCCAGCAGGATACTTCTGAACACTGAAGCTTTCTTT. Amino acids: CASRILLNTEAFF.

This clonotype occurred many times. J is TRBJ2-2 and V is TRBV5-1; 8 nucleotides match TRBD1. With V trimmed by 0 bases and J by 1 base, 5 bases remained unmatched. This CDR3 contains 17 residues. Germline V gives CDR1 SGHRS, CDR2 YFSETQ. The CDR3 DNA reads as TGCGCCAGCAGCTTGGACGGACAGGGCGTGAACACCGGGGAGCTGTTTTTT. Its translation: CASSLDGQGVNTGELFF.

This clonotype was detected ten times or more. The rearrangement uses TRBV6-1 and TRBJ1-1; tentatively, D is TRBD1 (5 bases). The germline V gene encodes CDR1 MNHNS and CDR2 SASEGT. This CDR3 region has 15 residues. With 6 bases removed from V and 1 base from J, the gap between germline ends came to 15 bases. The DNA for the CDR3 is TGTGCCAGCAGCCCTCCGGGACGTAAGAACACTGAAGCTTTCTTT. Translated: CASSPPGRKNTEAFF.

V and J are TRBV7-2 and TRBJ1-5, with no clear D. This CDR3 is 14 amino acids long. V was pared by 1 base and J by 7 bases, with 11 bases between. The V gene's germline CDR1 is SGHTA and CDR2 FQGNSA. CDR3 amino acids: CASSLGPGGQPQHF. CDR3 nucleotides: TGTGCCAGCAGCTTAGGCCCGGGCGGACAGCCCCAGCATTTT. The full variable domain, its missing parts supplied by reference TRBV7-2 and TRBJ1-5, is GAGVSQSPSNKVTEKGKDVELRCDPISGHTALYWYRQSLGQGLEFLIYFQGNSAPDKSGLPSDRFSAERTGGSVSTLTIQRTQQEDSAVYLCASSLGPGGQPQHFGDGTRLSIL.

The chain recombines TRBV5-6 with TRBJ2-7; no definite D call. The CDR3 has 13 amino acids. Germline V CDR1 and CDR2: SGHDT, YYEEEE. Trimming shortened V by 4 bases and J by 1 base, and 9 bases separated the two germline ends. The CDR3 here is CASSGRVSYEQYF. CDR3 DNA: TGTGCCAGCAGCGGCCGGGTTTCCTACGAGCAGTACTTC.

The CDR3, as DNA: TGTGCCAGCAGCTTGGGGCAGGGGGCCGACTACGAGCAGTACTTC. Its protein is CASSLGQGADYEQYF. The J gene is TRBJ2-7, the V gene TRBV7-2; TRBD1 aligns across 8 bases. V was pared by 3 bases and J by 3 bases, with 7 bases of the junction left unmatched. This CDR3 comprises 15 residues. CDR1 is SGHTA, CDR2 FQGNSA, per germline.

The gene calls are TRBV29-1 and TRBJ1-2, with D possibly matching TRBD1 (5 bases). With 4 bases removed from V and 14 bases from J, the gap between germline ends came to 26 bases. Germline lookup yields CDR1 SQVTM and CDR2 ANQGSEA. The CDR3 extends over 14 amino acids. This CDR3 is CSVGVPGGVRGCTF. In nucleotides, the CDR3 is TGCAGCGTTGGCGTACCGGGAGGGGTCAGAGGTTGTACCTTC.

The chain recombines TRBV7-8 with TRBJ2-7; TRBD2 might be the D (6 bases). CDR3 length: 14 amino acids. CDR1 and CDR2 from the germline V gene are SGHVS and FQNEAQ. Trimming stripped 1 base from V and 2 bases from J, with 9 bases between. The CDR3 loop reads CASSLGTSTYEQYF. DNA of the CDR3: TGTGCCAGCAGCTTAGGTACTAGCACCTACGAGCAGTACTTC.

This clonotype was seen just once. The chain has TRBV20-1 and TRBJ2-6; no clear D gene. CDR1 and CDR2 (germline): DFQATT, SNEGSKA (reference sequence). Trimming left V 3 bases short and J 0 bases short, with 9 bases between. This CDR3 is built from 15 residues. CDR3 bases: TGCAGTGCTAGGGAAGGCGCCTCTGGGGCCAACGTCCTGACTTTC. This encodes CSAREGASGANVLTF.

The sample holds many counts of this clonotype. The V call is TRBV19, the J call TRBJ1-5; TRBD1 aligns across 7 bases. Germline values: CDR1 LNHDA, CDR2 SQIVND (reference sequence). This CDR3 has 15 amino acids. V lost 3 bases to trimming and J lost 7 bases; unmatched junction nucleotides: 9. The CDR3 spells CASSMVGGGGQPQHF. The CDR3 coding sequence is TGTGCCAGTAGTATGGTGGGAGGGGGCGGGCAGCCCCAGCATTTT.

The J gene is TRBJ2-7, the V gene TRBV11-2; perhaps TRBD1 as D (5 bases). V was pared by 5 bases and J by 1 base, with 9 bases between. In germline, CDR1 is SGHAT, CDR2 FQNNGV. The CDR3 has 13 residues. The CDR3 sequence: CASSHAGSYEQYF. The CDR3 region has the DNA TGTGCCAGCAGCCACGCAGGGTCCTACGAGCAGTACTTC.

This clonotype was observed many times. V is TRBV12-3 or TRBV12-4 and J is TRBJ2-6, with D possibly matching TRBD1 (6 bases). This CDR3 has 18 residues. V was trimmed by 7 bases and J by 0 bases, leaving 19 bases between them. CDR3 protein: CASIRWGPGSSGANVLTF. CDR3 bases: TGTGCCAGCATCCGTTGGGGGCCTGGCAGCTCTGGGGCCAACGTCCTGACTTTC.

This clonotype has only a few counts. The rearrangement links TRBV7-9 to TRBJ1-2, with TRBD1 matching over 9 bases. Germline loops: CDR1 SEHNR, CDR2 FQNEAQ (reference sequence). CDR3 length equals 14 residues. Germline trimming cut 4 bases from V and 6 bases from J; bases unmatched to any gene: 6. CDR3 region: CASSYGQGRDGYTF. Here the CDR3 DNA reads TGTGCCAGCAGCTACGGACAGGGGAGGGATGGCTACACCTTC.

V is TRBV7-2 and J is TRBJ1-5; D gene ambiguous. The CDR3 is made up of 14 amino acids. Germline V lookup: CDR1 SGHTA, CDR2 FQGNSA. The V and J ends lost 5 bases and 2 bases respectively, with 10 bases between them. CDR3 nucleotide sequence: TGTGCCAGCAGCCCGAGGCAGGGCAATCAGCCCCAGCATTTT. Residues: CASSPRQGNQPQHF.

In its sample, this clonotype was seen a few times. The junction does not match germline at one end; this may be a read error. V usage is TRBV6-1 and J usage is TRBJ1-5; 7 bases map to TRBD1. The CDR3 extends over 16 amino acids. In germline, CDR1 is MNHNS, CDR2 SASEGT. CDR3 region: CASLPIGGGGKQPQHF. CDR3 DNA sequence: TGTGCCAGCCTTCCCATCGGGGGAGGGGGCAAGCAGCCCCAGCATTTT.

The chain links TRBV2 to TRBJ2-5, with D perhaps matching TRBD1 (5 bases). Trimming left V 3 bases short and J 0 bases short, with 11 bases between. The CDR3 spans 15 residues. The germline V gene encodes CDR1 SNHLY and CDR2 FYNNEI. DNA of the CDR3: TGTGCCAGCAGTGATAGGGGTGGGTACCAAGAGACCCAGTACTTC. Its protein is CASSDRGGYQETQYF. Filled out from reference TRBV2 and TRBJ2-5, the complete variable domain reads EPEVTQTPSHQVTQMGQEVILRCVPISNHLYFYWYRQILGQKVEFLVSFYNNEISEKSEIFDDQFSVERPDGSNFTLKIRSTKLEDSAMYFCASSDRGGYQETQYFGPGTRLLVL.

The chain employs TRBV2 and TRBJ1-5; perhaps TRBD1 as D (5 bases). CDR1 and CDR2 from the germline V gene are SNHLY and FYNNEI. The CDR3 sequence is 17 residues long. V was trimmed by 6 bases and J by 4 bases, leaving 22 bases between them. The CDR3 DNA reads TGTGCCAGCAGCCGCATGGGGCCGGGCGGATTGAATCAGCCCCAGCATTTT. Residues: CASSRMGPGGLNQPQHF.

Of note for this clonotype: A much larger clone differs by one base, so this may be a read error. The chain links TRBV6-1 to TRBJ2-5, with D unclear. The DNA matches TRBJ2-1 better at its end, which makes the J call doubtful. The germline V gene encodes CDR1 MNHNS and CDR2 SASEGT. The CDR3 has 14 amino acids. CDR3 bases: TGTGCCAGCAGTGACGCCTCCCTACCAAATGAGCAGTTCTTC. Translating it yields CASSDASLPNEQFF.

This clonotype was seen repeatedly, ten times or more. The chain combines TRBV3-1 with TRBJ2-7, with no clear D. The CDR3 sequence is 15 residues long. V was clipped by 1 base and J by 0 bases, with 10 bases between them. Germline CDR1 LGHDT, CDR2 YNNKEL (reference sequence). This chain's CDR3 is CASSQGQRSSYEQYF. CDR3 coding DNA: TGTGCCAGCAGCCAAGGCCAGAGGAGCTCCTACGAGCAGTACTTC.

This sequence joins TRBV7-2 and TRBJ1-1; D gene ambiguous. The V gene lost 6 bases and the J gene lost 0 bases, with 14 bases spanning the gap. Germline V lookup: CDR1 SGHTA, CDR2 FQGNSA. The CDR3 has 15 amino acids. CDR3 nucleotide sequence: TGTGCCAGCAGAGAGACGGGGAAAATGAACACTGAAGCTTTCTTT. This translates into CASRETGKMNTEAFF.

This clonotype has a handful of counts. This chain joins TRBV6-1 and TRBJ2-7; no clear D gene. The V end was cut by 8 bases, the J end by 2 bases, with 4 bases between. The CDR3 extends over 10 amino acids. Germline V gene sequence: CDR1 MNHNS, CDR2 SASEGT. The CDR3: CASGAYEQYF. CDR3 sequence (DNA): TGTGCCAGCGGTGCCTACGAGCAGTACTTC.

J is TRBJ2-7 and V is TRBV2; TRBD2 aligns across 10 bases. V trimming: 4 bases; J trimming: 4 bases; junction bases outside the gene matches: 7. The CDR3 consists of 15 residues. The germline gives CDR1 SNHLY, CDR2 FYNNEI. CDR3 sequence reads: CASSVLAGVLYEQYF. The DNA for the CDR3 is TGTGCCAGCAGTGTCCTAGCGGGAGTATTATACGAGCAGTACTTC.

For this clonotype: Its ends do not fully match the called genes, so a read error is possible. The chain is built from TRBV10-3 and TRBJ2-4; either TRBD1 or TRBD2 may supply D (6 bases each). The CDR3 runs 16 residues. CDR1 ENHRY and CDR2 SYGVKD come from the germline V gene. CDR3 amino acids: CASSFGGSAAKNIQYF. CDR3 sequence (DNA): TGTGCCAGCAGTTTCGGGGGCAGCGCAGCCAAAAACATTCAGTACTTC.

The chain joins TRBV10-1 to TRBJ2-5; perhaps TRBD2 as D (7 bases). This CDR3 has 13 amino acids. V was cut by 11 bases and J by 2 bases, with 15 bases left in between. Germline V gene sequence: CDR1 WNHNN, CDR2 SYGVQD (reference sequence). DNA of the CDR3: TGCGCCGGGGGCGGGGGAGAACAAGAGACCCAGTACTTC. Translating gives CAGGGGEQETQYF.